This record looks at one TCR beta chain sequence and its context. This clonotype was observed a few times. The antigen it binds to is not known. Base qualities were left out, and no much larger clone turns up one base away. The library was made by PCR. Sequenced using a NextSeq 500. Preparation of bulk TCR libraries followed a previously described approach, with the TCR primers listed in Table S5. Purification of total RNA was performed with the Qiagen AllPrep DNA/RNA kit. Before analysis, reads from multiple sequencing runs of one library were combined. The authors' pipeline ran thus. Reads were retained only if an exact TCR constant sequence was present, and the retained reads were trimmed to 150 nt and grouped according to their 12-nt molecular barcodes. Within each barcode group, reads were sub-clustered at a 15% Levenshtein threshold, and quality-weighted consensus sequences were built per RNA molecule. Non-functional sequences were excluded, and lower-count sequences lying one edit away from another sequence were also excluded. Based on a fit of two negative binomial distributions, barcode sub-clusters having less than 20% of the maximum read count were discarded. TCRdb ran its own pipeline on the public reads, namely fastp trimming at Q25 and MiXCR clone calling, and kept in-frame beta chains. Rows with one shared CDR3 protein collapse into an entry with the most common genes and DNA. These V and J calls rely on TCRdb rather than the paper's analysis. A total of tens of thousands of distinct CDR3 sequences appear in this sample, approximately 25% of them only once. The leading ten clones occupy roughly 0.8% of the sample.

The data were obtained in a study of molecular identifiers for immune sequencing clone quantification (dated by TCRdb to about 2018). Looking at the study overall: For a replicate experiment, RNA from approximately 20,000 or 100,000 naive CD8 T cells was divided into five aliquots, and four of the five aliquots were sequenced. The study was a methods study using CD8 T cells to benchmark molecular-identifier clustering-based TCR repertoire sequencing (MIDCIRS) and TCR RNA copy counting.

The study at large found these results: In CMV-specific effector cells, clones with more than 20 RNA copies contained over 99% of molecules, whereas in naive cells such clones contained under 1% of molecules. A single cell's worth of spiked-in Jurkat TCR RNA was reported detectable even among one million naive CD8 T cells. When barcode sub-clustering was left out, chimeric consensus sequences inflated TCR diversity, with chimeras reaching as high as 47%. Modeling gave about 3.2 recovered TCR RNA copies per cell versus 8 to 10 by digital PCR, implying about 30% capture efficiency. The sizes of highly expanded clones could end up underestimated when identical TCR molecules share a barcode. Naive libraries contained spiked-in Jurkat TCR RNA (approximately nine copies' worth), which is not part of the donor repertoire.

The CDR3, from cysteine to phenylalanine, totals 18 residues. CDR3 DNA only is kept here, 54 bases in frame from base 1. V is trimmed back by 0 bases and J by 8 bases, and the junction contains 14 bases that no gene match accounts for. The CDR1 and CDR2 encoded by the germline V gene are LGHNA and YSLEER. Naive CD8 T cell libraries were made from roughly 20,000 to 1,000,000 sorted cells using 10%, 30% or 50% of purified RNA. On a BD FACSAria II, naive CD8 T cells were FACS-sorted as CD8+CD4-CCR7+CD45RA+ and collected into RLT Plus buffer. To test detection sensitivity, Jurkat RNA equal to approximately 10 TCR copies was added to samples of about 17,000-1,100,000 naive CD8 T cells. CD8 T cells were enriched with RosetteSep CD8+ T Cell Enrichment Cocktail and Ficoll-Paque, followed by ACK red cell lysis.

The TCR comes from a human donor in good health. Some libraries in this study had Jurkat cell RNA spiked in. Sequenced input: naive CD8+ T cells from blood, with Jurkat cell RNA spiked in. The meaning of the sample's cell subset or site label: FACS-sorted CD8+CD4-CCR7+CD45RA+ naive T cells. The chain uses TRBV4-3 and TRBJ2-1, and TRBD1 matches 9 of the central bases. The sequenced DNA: TGCGCCAGCAGCCAAGATCCGGGACAGGGAGGGTCATGGGATGAGCAGTTCTTC. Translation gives CASSQDPGQGGSWDEQFF.